The subject of this entry is one T cell receptor beta chain. Germline and junction disagree at one end, which may indicate a read error. The sample comes from a study of blood T cells in healthy people across ages. This CDR3 spans 15 amino acids. The germline CDR1 and CDR2 sequences are SGDLS and YYNGEE. PCR was performed a second time for roughly 7 to 12 cycles using a sample-barcoded 5' primer and a J-beta primer mix. Unique molecular identifiers of 12 random nucleotides labeled each cDNA. TCRdb re-called the 5' RACE reads through MiXCR, storing one row per CDR3 protein. The repertoire includes some 670,000 distinct CDR3 sequences, around 52% of them detected once, and approximately 13% sits in the top ten. Each donor supplied approximately 10 milliliters of peripheral blood.

This sequence originates from a woman aged 80 or older in good health. Sequencing was carried out using blood. This chain links TRBV9 with TRBJ2-3; no definite D call. The CDR3: CACSPSIRKTDTQYF. In DNA form, the CDR3 reads TGTGCCTGCAGCCCCTCCATCAGGAAAACAGATACGCAGTATTTT.